Below, 28 T cell receptor beta chains from the same sample are listed, as sequenced in a study of shared clonotypes between healthy human individuals. As defined, naive CD8 cells were CD45RO-negative and positively selected for CCR7, with terminally differentiated effector memory CD45RA+ cells excluded. Repertoires were generated with immunoSEQ multiplex PCR, while TCRdb's copy carries only in-frame clones and drops some. The sample carries about 1,800,000 clones, approximately 95% recorded once. Sequencing was carried out using naive CD8+ T cells sorted from blood. These receptors all come from a man younger than 30 in good health.

J is TRBJ1-3 and V is TRBV30; no clear D. Germline CDR1 reads GTSNPN; CDR2 reads SVGIG (reference sequence). Trimming pared 1 base from V and 8 bases from J, leaving 18 bases between. This CDR3 is built from 15 residues. The CDR3 loop is CAWSATPGRMDTIYF. In nucleotides, the CDR3 is TGTGCCTGGAGTGCCACGCCCGGGCGGATGGACACCATATATTTT.

In this sample, this clone turned up a few times. J is TRBJ2-2 and V is TRBV6-5; D may be TRBD2 (5 bases). CDR3 length: 12 residues. V lost 6 bases and J lost 6, with 8 bases in between. Germline CDR1 is MNHEY and CDR2 is SVGAGI. The DNA of the CDR3 is TGTGCCAGCAGCGGGGTGGCCGGGGAGCTGTTTTTT. Amino acid sequence: CASSGVAGELFF.

The V call is TRBV14, the J call TRBJ1-1, with no clear D. The CDR3 loop spans 16 amino acids. Germline CDR1 SGHDN, CDR2 FVKESK. Trimming stripped 0 bases from V and 2 bases from J, with 13 bases between. The CDR3 is CASSQDSPILNTEAFF. In DNA form, the CDR3 reads TGTGCCAGCAGCCAAGACAGCCCTATTCTTAACACTGAAGCTTTCTTT.

This clone has just a few counts. Other DNA sequences from this sample encode an identical CDR3 as well. V and J are TRBV7-9 and TRBJ2-5, with D perhaps being TRBD1 or TRBD2 (5 bases each). V was clipped by 4 bases and J by 1 base, with 10 bases between them. This CDR3 region has 14 residues. CDR1 is SEHNR, CDR2 FQNEAQ, per germline (reference sequence). The CDR3 coding sequence is TGTGCCAGCAGCTCGCCGGGGCTCCAAGAGACCCAGTACTTC. Translating gives CASSSPGLQETQYF. The full variable domain, rest sourced from reference TRBV7-9 and TRBJ2-5, is DTGVSQNPRHKITKRGQNVTFRCDPISEHNRLYWYRQTLGQGPEFLTYFQNEAQLEKSRLLSDRFSAERPKGSFSTLEIQRTEQGDSAMYLCASSSPGLQETQYFGPGTRLLVL.

The chain links TRBV5-6 to TRBJ2-2; possibly TRBD2 for D (6 bases). Deletions cut 0 bases from V and 1 base from J, with 10 bases between. The germline V gene has CDR1 SGHDT and CDR2 YYEEEE. The CDR3 extends over 16 amino acids. Here the CDR3 reads CASSLAQGGNTGELFF. The CDR3 coding sequence is TGTGCCAGCAGCTTGGCTCAGGGAGGGAACACCGGGGAGCTGTTTTTT. The full variable domain, rest sourced from reference TRBV5-6 and TRBJ2-2, is DAGVTQSPTHLIKTRGQQVTLRCSPKSGHDTVSWYQQALGQGPQFIFQYYEEEERQRGNFPDRFSGHQFPNYSSELNVNALLLGDSALYLCASSLAQGGNTGELFFGEGSRLTVL.

The rearrangement joins TRBV19 to TRBJ1-4; 7 bases align to TRBD1. V was pared by 7 bases and J by 5 bases, with 10 bases of the junction left unmatched. This CDR3 has 15 amino acids. In germline, CDR1 is LNHDA, CDR2 SQIVND (reference sequence). CDR3 nucleotide sequence: TGTGCCAGTACCTTGAGGGGGCAGTCAAATGAAAAACTGTTTTTT. This codes for CASTLRGQSNEKLFF.

This sequence joins TRBV7-6 and TRBJ2-1; D unclear. The germline CDR1 and CDR2 sequences are SGHVS and FNYEAQ. The CDR3 spans 11 residues. With 6 bases removed from V and 7 bases from J, the gap between germline ends came to 7 bases. CDR3 in amino acids: CASSSPNEQFF. The CDR3, as DNA: TGTGCCAGCAGTTCCCCTAATGAGCAGTTCTTC.

V is TRBV4-3 and J is TRBJ2-3; 11 nucleotides align to TRBD2. This CDR3 spans 17 amino acids. The trim removed 1 base at V and 5 bases at J, leaving 8 bases unmatched. Germline CDR1 reads LGHNA; CDR2 reads YSLEER. The DNA for the CDR3 is TGCGCCAGCAGCCAAGGGGGGCTAGCGGGAGGTATAGATACGCAGTATTTT. Translated: CASSQGGLAGGIDTQYF.

The CDR3 region is CASSEENTGELFF. The CDR3 bases are TGTGCCAGCAGCGAGGAGAACACCGGGGAGCTGTTTTTT. V usage is TRBV7-9 and J usage is TRBJ2-2; D remains ambiguous. Trimming took 5 bases from V and 1 from J, leaving 5 bases between them. The germline CDR1 and CDR2 sequences are SEHNR and FQNEAQ (reference sequence). This CDR3 spans 13 amino acids.

This chain connects TRBV29-1 to TRBJ2-5, with D possibly being TRBD1 (6 bases). Trimming removed 7 bases from V and 4 bases from J, with 19 bases in between. The CDR3 extends over 14 amino acids. Germline V lookup: CDR1 SQVTM, CDR2 ANQGSEA. The CDR3 sequence is CSAARPTGLETQYF. CDR3 DNA: TGCAGCGCGGCGAGACCTACAGGGTTAGAGACCCAGTACTTC.

The rearrangement uses TRBV5-4 and TRBJ2-3, with D maybe TRBD1 (6 bases). CDR3 length equals 14 residues. V was shortened by 3 bases and J by 5 bases, with 13 bases between the two germline ends. CDR1 is SGHNT, CDR2 YYREEE, per germline (reference sequence). The CDR3 DNA reads as TGTGCCAGCAGCTCTCAGGGGAGTGGAGATACGCAGTATTTT. Translated: CASSSQGSGDTQYF. Using reference TRBV5-4 and TRBJ2-3 for the parts outside the CDR3, the full variable domain is ETGVTQSPTHLIKTRGQQVTLRCSSQSGHNTVSWYQQALGQGPQFIFQYYREEENGRGNFPPRFSGLQFPNYSSELNVNALELDDSALYLCASSSQGSGDTQYFGPGTRLTVL.

The chain has TRBV28 and TRBJ2-7; the D gene is possibly TRBD1 (6 bases). CDR1 MDHEN and CDR2 SYDVKM come from the germline V gene. V lost 2 bases and J 4 bases, leaving 18 bases between the germline ends. The CDR3 runs to 16 residues. The CDR3 protein is CASSLPPRGPRYEQYF. CDR3 bases: TGTGCCAGCAGTTTACCTCCCAGGGGCCCAAGATACGAGCAGTACTTC.

The chain joins TRBV30 to TRBJ2-4; 10 bases agree with TRBD2. After removal of 0 bases from V and 8 bases from J, the junction contained 1 base not matched to a gene. Looked up from germline, CDR1 is GTSNPN and CDR2 is SVGIG (reference sequence). The CDR3 contains 13 residues. The chain's CDR3 is CAWSVTSGDIQYF. In DNA, the CDR3 is TGTGCCTGGAGTGTAACTAGCGGGGACATTCAGTACTTC.

This chain connects TRBV13 to TRBJ2-7; D is undetermined. Between the trimmed V and J ends, which lost 2 bases and 2 bases, there was a span of 7 bases. The CDR3 consists of 13 residues. Germline values: CDR1 PRHDT, CDR2 FYEKMQ (reference sequence). The CDR3 DNA reads as TGTGCCAGCAGCTTACCCCCTACCTACGAGCAGTACTTC. Its translation: CASSLPPTYEQYF.

The chain is built from TRBV10-1 and TRBJ1-1, with no clear D. From germline, CDR1 is WNHNN and CDR2 SYGVQD (reference sequence). This CDR3 has 12 residues. The ends were cut back, 7 bases at V and 1 base at J, with 7 bases in the middle. The CDR3 DNA is TGCGCCAGCATTTGGCAGAACACTGAAGCTTTCTTT. It translates to CASIWQNTEAFF.

J is TRBJ2-3 and V is TRBV6-5; the D gene is possibly TRBD2 (5 bases). Germline CDR1 and CDR2: MNHEY and SVGAGI. CDR3 size: 15 residues. V was cut by 0 bases and J by 4 bases, with 11 bases left in between. CDR3 residues: CASSYSSREPDTQYF. The DNA of the CDR3 is TGTGCCAGCAGTTACTCGAGTCGGGAACCAGATACGCAGTATTTT.

This clone came up a few times. CDR3 protein: CASSGRLAGYTGELFF. CDR3 bases: TGTGCCAGCAGTGGGAGACTAGCGGGGTATACCGGGGAGCTGTTTTTT. The chain couples TRBV6-1 to TRBJ2-2, with 11 nucleotides matching TRBD2. This CDR3 is 16 amino acids long. The germline gives CDR1 MNHNS, CDR2 SASEGT. V shed 4 bases, J shed 5 bases, and the junction held 6 bases outside the gene matches.

The rearrangement joins TRBV6-5 to TRBJ2-7; D possibly corresponds to TRBD1 (5 bases). The CDR3 consists of 14 residues. Germline CDR1 MNHEY, CDR2 SVGAGI. V was shortened by 5 bases and J by 4 bases, with 15 bases between the two germline ends. The DNA for the CDR3 is TGTGCCAGCAGTCCTCAGGGTATTTGGTACGAGCAGTACTTC. This encodes CASSPQGIWYEQYF.

Notes on this clone: A far larger clone lies a single base away; this is likely a read error. Different DNA sequences within this sample yield the same CDR3. V gene TRBV9 combines with J gene TRBJ1-1; D is uncertain. Germline V gives CDR1 SGDLS, CDR2 YYNGEE. The CDR3 totals 13 residues. Trimming left V 0 bases short and J 5 bases short, with 8 bases between. CDR3 bases: TGTGCCAGCAGCGTAGGAGGGAAGACTGAAGCTTTCTTT. Encoded protein: CASSVGGKTEAFF.

The chain carries TRBV7-9 and TRBJ1-1; D gene ambiguous. This CDR3 is built from 13 residues. Germline loops: CDR1 SEHNR, CDR2 FQNEAQ (reference sequence). V gave up 2 bases and J gave up 6 bases, with 10 bases separating them. The DNA for the CDR3 is TGTGCCAGCAGCTTACCTAGCCGACCTGAAGCTTTCTTT. Its translation is CASSLPSRPEAFF. The full variable domain, with the rest looked up from reference TRBV7-9 and TRBJ1-1, is DTGVSQNPRHKITKRGQNVTFRCDPISEHNRLYWYRQTLGQGPEFLTYFQNEAQLEKSRLLSDRFSAERPKGSFSTLEIQRTEQGDSAMYLCASSLPSRPEAFFGQGTRLTVV.

The CDR3 DNA reads as TGTGCCAGCAGCTTCGATGGTCGCTCCTACAATGAGCAGTTCTTC. This codes for CASSFDGRSYNEQFF. This chain uses TRBV7-9 with TRBJ2-1, with D unclear. This CDR3 contains 15 residues. Germline lookup yields CDR1 SEHNR and CDR2 FQNEAQ (reference sequence). V lost 3 bases and J lost 0, with 9 bases in between.

The chain joins TRBV30 to TRBJ2-4; D ambiguous. V was clipped by 2 bases and J by 4 bases, with 9 bases between them. CDR1 is GTSNPN, CDR2 SVGIG, per germline (reference sequence). The length of the CDR3 is 13 residues. The CDR3 is CAWSWELKNIQYF. CDR3 DNA sequence: TGTGCCTGGAGTTGGGAACTGAAAAACATTCAGTACTTC.

V gene TRBV29-1 combines with J gene TRBJ2-1, with 12 bases aligning to TRBD2. Unmatched junction bases numbered 3, after V lost 5 bases and J lost 1 base. The germline CDR1 and CDR2 sequences are SQVTM and ANQGSEA. There are 15 residues in the CDR3. DNA for the CDR3: TGCAGCGTTCTTGGACTAGCGGGGTCCTACAATGAGCAGTTCTTC. This encodes CSVLGLAGSYNEQFF.

This chain links TRBV5-4 with TRBJ1-2; no firm D call. Per the germline V gene, CDR1 is SGHNT and CDR2 is YYREEE (reference sequence). The CDR3 has 13 residues. V shed 1 base and J shed 2 bases, with 6 bases lying between them. The CDR3 loop reads CASSLKGNYGYTF. The CDR3 DNA follows: TGTGCCAGCAGCTTGAAAGGGAACTATGGCTACACCTTC.

The count of this clone is one. This CDR3 reads CASSFETPSYEQYF. The CDR3 coding sequence is TGTGCCAGCAGTTTTGAGACACCTTCCTACGAGCAGTACTTC. This chain uses TRBV28 with TRBJ2-7; no clear D. Germline V gene lookup returns CDR1 MDHEN and CDR2 SYDVKM. V was clipped by 3 bases and J by 1 base, with 10 bases between them. The CDR3 consists of 14 residues.

CDR3 coding DNA: TGTGCCAGCAGTTTAACAGGGGTACAAGAGACCCAGTACTTC. It codes for CASSLTGVQETQYF. The V and J genes are TRBV27 and TRBJ2-5; 7 bases map to TRBD1. Looked up from germline, CDR1 is MNHEY and CDR2 is SMNVEV (reference sequence). The CDR3 contains 14 residues. Trimming took 2 bases from V and 2 from J; bases not matched to a gene: 2.

On this clone: Distinct nucleotide sequences in the sample also encode this CDR3. The genes are TRBV7-9 and TRBJ2-1; weak D call: TRBD2 (6 bases). Deletions cut 2 bases from V and 8 bases from J, with 10 bases between. This CDR3 is 13 amino acids long. In germline, CDR1 is SEHNR, CDR2 FQNEAQ (reference sequence). CDR3 sequence reads: CASSLTSNHEQFF. In DNA, the CDR3 is TGTGCCAGCAGCTTAACTAGCAACCATGAGCAGTTCTTC.

The chain links TRBV28 to TRBJ2-2; either TRBD1 or TRBD2 may fit D (6 bases each). This CDR3 comprises 15 residues. The V gene lost 5 bases and the J gene lost 6 bases, with 16 bases spanning the gap. The germline gives CDR1 MDHEN, CDR2 SYDVKM. DNA of the CDR3: TGTGCCAGCAGTCCCCTTAGGGGGGCGTCCGGGGAGCTGTTTTTT. It is translated as CASSPLRGASGELFF.